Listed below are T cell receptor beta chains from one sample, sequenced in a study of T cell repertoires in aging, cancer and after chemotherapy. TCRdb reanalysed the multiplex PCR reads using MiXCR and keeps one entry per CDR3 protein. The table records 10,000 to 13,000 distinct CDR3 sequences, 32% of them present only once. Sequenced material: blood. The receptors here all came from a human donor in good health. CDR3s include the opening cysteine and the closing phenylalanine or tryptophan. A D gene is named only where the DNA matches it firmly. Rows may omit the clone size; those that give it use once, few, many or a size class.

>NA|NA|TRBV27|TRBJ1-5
TGTGCCAGCAGTTTCGGCGGTGATCAGCCCCAGCATTTT
CASSFGGDQPQHF
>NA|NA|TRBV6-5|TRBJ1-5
TGTGCCAGCAGTTACGCGTGGGGGGGGGCTTCGACCCAGCATTTT
CASSYAWGGASTQHF
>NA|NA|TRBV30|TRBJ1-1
TGTGCCTGGAGTATATTGAACACTGAAGCTTTCTTT
CAWSILNTEAFF
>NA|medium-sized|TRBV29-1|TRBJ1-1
TGCAGCGTTGAACGTTACGGCGAAGCTTTCTTT
CSVERYGEAFF
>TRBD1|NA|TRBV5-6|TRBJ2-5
TGTGCCAGCAGCCCGGGACAGGGGAGCGGAGAGACCCAGTACTTC
CASSPGQGSGETQYF
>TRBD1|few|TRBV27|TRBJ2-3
TGTGCCAGCAGTTTAAGGGGGACAGGGGCCGCAGATACGCAGTATTTT
CASSLRGTGAADTQYF
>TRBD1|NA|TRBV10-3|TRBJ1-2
TGTGCCATCAGTGGGACAGGCGGTAACTATGGCTACACCTTC
CAISGTGGNYGYTF
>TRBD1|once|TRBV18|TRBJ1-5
TGTGCCAGCTCACCAGGGACAGGGGTTAGGCCCCAGCATTTT
CASSPGTGVRPQHF
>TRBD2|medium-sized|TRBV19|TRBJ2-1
TGTGCCAGTAGTATAGCGGCGGGAGCGAACAATGAGCAGTTCTTC
CASSIAAGANNEQFF